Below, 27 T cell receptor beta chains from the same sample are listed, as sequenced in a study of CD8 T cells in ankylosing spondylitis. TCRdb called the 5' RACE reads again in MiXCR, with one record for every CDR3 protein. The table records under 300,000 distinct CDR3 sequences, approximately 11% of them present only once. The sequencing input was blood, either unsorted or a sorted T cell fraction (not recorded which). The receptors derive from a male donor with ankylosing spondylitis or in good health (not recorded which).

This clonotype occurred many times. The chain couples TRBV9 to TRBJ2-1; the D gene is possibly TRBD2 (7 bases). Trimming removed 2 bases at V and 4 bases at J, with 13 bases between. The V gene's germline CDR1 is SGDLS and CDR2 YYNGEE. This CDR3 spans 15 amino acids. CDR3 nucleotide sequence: TGTGCCAGCAGCGTCGGGGGGCATCCTTACAATGAGCAGTTCTTC. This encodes CASSVGGHPYNEQFF. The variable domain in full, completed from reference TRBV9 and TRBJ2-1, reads DSGVTQTPKHLITATGQRVTLRCSPRSGDLSVYWYQQSLDQGLQFLIQYYNGEERAKGNILERFSAQQFPDLHSELNLSSLELGDSALYFCASSVGGHPYNEQFFGPGTRLTVL.

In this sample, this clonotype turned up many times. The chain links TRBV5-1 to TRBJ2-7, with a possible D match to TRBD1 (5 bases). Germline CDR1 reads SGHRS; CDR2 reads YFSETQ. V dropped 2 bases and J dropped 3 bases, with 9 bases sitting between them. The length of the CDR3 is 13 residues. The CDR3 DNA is TGCGCCAGCAGCTTCCAGACAGACTACGAGCAGTACTTC. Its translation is CASSFQTDYEQYF.

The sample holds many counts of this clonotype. CDR3 region: CASTSFGGETQYF. Here the CDR3 DNA reads TGTGCCAGCACCTCTTTTGGGGGAGAGACCCAGTACTTC. The chain combines TRBV5-8 with TRBJ2-5; tentatively, D is TRBD1 or TRBD2 (5 bases each). V was cut by 6 bases and J by 4 bases, with 13 bases left in between. The CDR3 covers 13 residues. Germline CDR1 is SGHTS and CDR2 is YDEGEE.

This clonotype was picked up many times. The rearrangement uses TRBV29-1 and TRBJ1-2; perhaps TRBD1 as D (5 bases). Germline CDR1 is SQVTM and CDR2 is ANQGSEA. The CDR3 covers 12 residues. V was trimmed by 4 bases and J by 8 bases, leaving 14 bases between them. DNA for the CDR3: TGCAGCGTTGGGCGGACAATGGGAGGCTACACCTTC. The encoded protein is CSVGRTMGGYTF.

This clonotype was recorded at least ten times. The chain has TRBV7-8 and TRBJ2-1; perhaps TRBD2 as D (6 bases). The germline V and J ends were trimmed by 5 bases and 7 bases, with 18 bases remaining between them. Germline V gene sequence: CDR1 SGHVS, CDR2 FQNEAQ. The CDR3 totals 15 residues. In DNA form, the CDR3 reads TGTGCCAGCAGCGTACGGTCGGGAGATTCGAATGAGCAGTTCTTC. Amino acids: CASSVRSGDSNEQFF.

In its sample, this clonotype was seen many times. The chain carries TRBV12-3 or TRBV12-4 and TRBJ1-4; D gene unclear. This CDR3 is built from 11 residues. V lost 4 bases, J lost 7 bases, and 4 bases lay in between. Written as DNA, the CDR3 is TGTGCCAGCAGTTGGGGTGAAAAACTGTTTTTT. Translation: CASSWGEKLFF.

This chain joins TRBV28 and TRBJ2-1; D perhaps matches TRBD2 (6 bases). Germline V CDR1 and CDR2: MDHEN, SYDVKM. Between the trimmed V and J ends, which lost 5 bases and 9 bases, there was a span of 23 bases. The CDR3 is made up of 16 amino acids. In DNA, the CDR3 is TGTGCCAGCAGTCGACCGGGAGTCGGGAGTAAACCTGAGCAGTTCTTC. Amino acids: CASSRPGVGSKPEQFF.

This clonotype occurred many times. Here the CDR3 reads CSARDRNANTGELFF. The CDR3 DNA reads TGCAGTGCTAGAGATAGAAATGCGAACACCGGGGAGCTGTTTTTT. The chain recombines TRBV20-1 with TRBJ2-2; D call uncertain. The germline CDR1 and CDR2 sequences are DFQATT and SNEGSKA (reference sequence). V was shortened by 0 bases and J by 0 bases, with 8 bases between the two germline ends. The length of the CDR3 is 15 residues.

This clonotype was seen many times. The CDR3 DNA follows: TGCAGTGCTAGGGCAGGGCAAGAAAGCACAGATACGCAGTATTTT. Its protein product is CSARAGQESTDTQYF. V gene TRBV20-1 combines with J gene TRBJ2-3; D may be TRBD1 (5 bases). CDR3 length: 15 residues. CDR1 is DFQATT and CDR2 is SNEGSKA in the germline V gene (reference sequence). Trimming left V 3 bases short and J 0 bases short, with 13 bases between.

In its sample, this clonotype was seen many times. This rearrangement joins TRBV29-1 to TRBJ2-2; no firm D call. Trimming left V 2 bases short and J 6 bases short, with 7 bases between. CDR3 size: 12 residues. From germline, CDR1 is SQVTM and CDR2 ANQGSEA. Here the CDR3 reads CSVEIGSGELFF. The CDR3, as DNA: TGCAGCGTTGAAATCGGGTCCGGGGAGCTGTTTTTT.

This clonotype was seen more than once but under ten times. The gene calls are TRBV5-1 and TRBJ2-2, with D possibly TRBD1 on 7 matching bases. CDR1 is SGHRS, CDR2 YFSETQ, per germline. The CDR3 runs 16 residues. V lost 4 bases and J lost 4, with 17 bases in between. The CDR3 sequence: CASSPGTAGVTGELFF. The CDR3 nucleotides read TGCGCCAGCAGCCCTGGGACAGCGGGCGTCACCGGGGAGCTGTTTTTT.

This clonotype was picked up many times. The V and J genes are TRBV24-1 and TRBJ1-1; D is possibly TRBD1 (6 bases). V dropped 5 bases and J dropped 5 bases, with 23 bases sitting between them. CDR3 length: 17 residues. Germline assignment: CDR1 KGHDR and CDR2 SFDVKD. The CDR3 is CATSGPRTGGLKTEAFF. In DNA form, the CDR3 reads TGTGCCACCAGTGGCCCTCGGACGGGGGGCCTTAAGACTGAAGCTTTCTTT.

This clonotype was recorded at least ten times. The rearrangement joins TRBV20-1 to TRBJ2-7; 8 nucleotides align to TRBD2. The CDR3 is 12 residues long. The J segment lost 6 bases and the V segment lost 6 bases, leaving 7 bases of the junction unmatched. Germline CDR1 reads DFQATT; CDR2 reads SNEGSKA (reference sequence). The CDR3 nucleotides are TGCAGTGCCCCGGGGACTAGTATCGAGCAGTACTTC. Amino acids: CSAPGTSIEQYF.

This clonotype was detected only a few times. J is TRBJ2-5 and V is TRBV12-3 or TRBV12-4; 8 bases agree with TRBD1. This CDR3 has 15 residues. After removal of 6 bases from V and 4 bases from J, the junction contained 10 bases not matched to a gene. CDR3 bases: TGTGCCAGCAGCTTTCACGGACAGGGAGGAGAGACCCAGTACTTC. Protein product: CASSFHGQGGETQYF.

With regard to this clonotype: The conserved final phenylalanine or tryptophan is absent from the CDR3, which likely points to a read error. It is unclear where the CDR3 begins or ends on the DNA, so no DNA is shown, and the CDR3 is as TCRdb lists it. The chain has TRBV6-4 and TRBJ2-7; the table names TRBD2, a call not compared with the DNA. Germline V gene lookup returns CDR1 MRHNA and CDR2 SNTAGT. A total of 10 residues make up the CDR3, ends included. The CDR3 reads CASSDSASSL.

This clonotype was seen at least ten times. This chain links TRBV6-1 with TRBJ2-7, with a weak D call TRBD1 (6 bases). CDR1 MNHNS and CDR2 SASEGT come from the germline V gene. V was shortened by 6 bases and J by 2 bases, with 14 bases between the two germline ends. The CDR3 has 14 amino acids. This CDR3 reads CASSRTTGPYEQYF. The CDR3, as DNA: TGTGCCAGCAGCCGTACGACAGGTCCCTACGAGCAGTACTTC.

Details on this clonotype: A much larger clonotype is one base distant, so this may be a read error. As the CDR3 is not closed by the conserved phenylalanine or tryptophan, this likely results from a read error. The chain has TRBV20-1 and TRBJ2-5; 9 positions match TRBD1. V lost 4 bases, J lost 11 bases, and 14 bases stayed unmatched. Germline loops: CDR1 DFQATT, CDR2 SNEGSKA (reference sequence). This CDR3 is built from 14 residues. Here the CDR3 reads CSATGTGPTYVQYL. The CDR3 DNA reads TGCAGTGCTACCGGGACAGGGCCAACTTATGTTCAGTACTTG.

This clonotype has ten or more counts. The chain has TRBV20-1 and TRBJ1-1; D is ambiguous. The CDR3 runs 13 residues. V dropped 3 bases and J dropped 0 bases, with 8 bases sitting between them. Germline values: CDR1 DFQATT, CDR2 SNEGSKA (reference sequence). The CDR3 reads CSARQYMNTEAFF. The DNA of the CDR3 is TGCAGTGCTAGGCAGTACATGAACACTGAAGCTTTCTTT.

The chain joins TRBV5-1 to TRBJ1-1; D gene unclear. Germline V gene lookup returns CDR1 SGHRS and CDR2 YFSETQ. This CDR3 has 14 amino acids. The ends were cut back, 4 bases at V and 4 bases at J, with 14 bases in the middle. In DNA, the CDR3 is TGCGCCAGCAGCAACGGGGTGGGGAGCACTGAAGCTTTCTTT. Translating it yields CASSNGVGSTEAFF. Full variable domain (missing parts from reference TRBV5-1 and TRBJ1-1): KAGVTQTPRYLIKTRGQQVTLSCSPISGHRSVSWYQQTPGQGLQFLFEYFSETQRNKGNFPGRFSGRQFSNSRSEMNVSTLELGDSALYLCASSNGVGSTEAFFGQGTRLTVV.

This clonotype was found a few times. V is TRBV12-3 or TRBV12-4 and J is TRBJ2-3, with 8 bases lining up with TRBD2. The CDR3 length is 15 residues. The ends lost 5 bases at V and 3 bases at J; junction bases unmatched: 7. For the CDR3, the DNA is TGTGCCAGCAGTGGGACCGGACTAGCAACAGATACGCAGTATTTT. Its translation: CASSGTGLATDTQYF.

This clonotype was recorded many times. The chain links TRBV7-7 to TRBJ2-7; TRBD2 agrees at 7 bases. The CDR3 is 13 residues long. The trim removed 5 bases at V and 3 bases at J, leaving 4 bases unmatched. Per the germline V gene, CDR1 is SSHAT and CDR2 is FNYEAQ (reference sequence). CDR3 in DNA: TGTGCCAGCAGCAGGGGACTAAACTACGAGCAGTACTTC. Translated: CASSRGLNYEQYF.

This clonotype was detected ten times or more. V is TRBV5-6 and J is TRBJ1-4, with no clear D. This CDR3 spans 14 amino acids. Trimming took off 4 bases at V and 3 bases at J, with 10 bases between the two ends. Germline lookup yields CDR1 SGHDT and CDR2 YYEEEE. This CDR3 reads CASSHKVANEKLFF. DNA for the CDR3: TGTGCCAGCAGCCACAAGGTGGCTAATGAAAAACTGTTTTTT.

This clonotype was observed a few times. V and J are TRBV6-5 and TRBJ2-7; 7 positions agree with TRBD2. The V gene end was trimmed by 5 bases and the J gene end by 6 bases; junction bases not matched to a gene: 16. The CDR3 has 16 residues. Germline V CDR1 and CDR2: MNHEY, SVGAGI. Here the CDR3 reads CASSKLSRGDALEQYF. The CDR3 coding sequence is TGTGCCAGCAGTAAACTTAGCCGGGGGGACGCGCTCGAGCAGTACTTC.

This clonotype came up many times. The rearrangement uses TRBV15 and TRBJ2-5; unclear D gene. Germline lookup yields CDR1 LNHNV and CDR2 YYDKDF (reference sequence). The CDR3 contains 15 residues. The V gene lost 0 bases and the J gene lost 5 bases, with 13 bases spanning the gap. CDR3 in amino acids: CATSRDQGVFETQYF. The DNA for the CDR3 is TGTGCCACCAGCAGAGATCAAGGAGTTTTCGAGACCCAGTACTTC. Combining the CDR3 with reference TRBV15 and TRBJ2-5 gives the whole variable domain DAMVIQNPRYQVTQFGKPVTLSCSQTLNHNVMYWYQQKSSQAPKLLFHYYDKDFNNEADTPDNFQSRRPNTSFCFLDIRSPGLGDTAMYLCATSRDQGVFETQYFGPGTRLLVL.

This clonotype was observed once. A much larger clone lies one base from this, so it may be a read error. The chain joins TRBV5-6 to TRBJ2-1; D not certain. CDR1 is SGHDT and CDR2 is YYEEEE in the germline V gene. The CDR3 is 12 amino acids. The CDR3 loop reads CTSSLNSGVEFF. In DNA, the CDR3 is TGTACCAGCAGCTTGAATTCTGGGGTGGAGTTCTTC. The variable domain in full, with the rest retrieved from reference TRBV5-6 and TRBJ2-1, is DAGVTQSPTHLIKTRGQQVTLRCSPKSGHDTVSWYQQALGQGPQFIFQYYEEEERQRGNFPDRFSGHQFPNYSSELNVNALLLGDSALYLCTSSLNSGVEFFGPGTRLTVL.

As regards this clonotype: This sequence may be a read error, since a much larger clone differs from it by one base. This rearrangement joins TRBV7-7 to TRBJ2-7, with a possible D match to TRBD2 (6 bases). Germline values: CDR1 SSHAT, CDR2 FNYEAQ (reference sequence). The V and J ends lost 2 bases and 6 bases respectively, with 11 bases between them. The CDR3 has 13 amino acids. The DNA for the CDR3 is TGTGCCAGCAGCTTAACGCACGGGAGCGAGCAGTACTTC. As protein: CASSLTHGSEQYF.

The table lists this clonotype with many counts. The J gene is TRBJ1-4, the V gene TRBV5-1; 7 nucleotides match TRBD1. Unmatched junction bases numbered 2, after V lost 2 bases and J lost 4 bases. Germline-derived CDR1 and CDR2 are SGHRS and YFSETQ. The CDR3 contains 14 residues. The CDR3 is CASSFGTDNEKLFF. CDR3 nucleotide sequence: TGCGCCAGCAGCTTCGGGACAGATAATGAAAAACTGTTTTTT.